Below, one T cell receptor beta chain is given with its context. Its matching antigen is unknown. The sample comes from a study of identical twins. Study-wide results and caveats: Twins' excess sharing was less marked for out-of-frame beta sequences. The conclusions drew on cross-sectional statistical analysis instead of tracking the same donors.

All donors comprised healthy Caucasians. TCRdb reanalysed the 5' RACE reads using MiXCR and keeps one entry per CDR3 protein. The sample holds 1.5 million to 2 million distinct CDR3 sequences, under 35% seen once. V lost 5 bases to trimming and J lost 8 bases, with 19 bases between them. The CDR3 extends over 15 amino acids. Germline CDR1 LGHDT, CDR2 YNNKEL (reference sequence). Sequences were obtained from cord blood. This receptor was taken from a newborn girl in good health. V gene TRBV3-1 combines with J gene TRBJ2-1, with a possible D match to TRBD1 (7 bases). Written as DNA, the CDR3 is TGTGCCAGCAGCTTCATCGACAGGGCTAGCGATGAGCAGTTCTTC. This gives the protein CASSFIDRASDEQFF.